The 25 T cell receptor beta chains listed next were all sequenced from one sample in a study of breast tumors, draining lymph nodes, adjacent tissues. TCRdb recomputed calls from the multiplex PCR reads with MiXCR, one row per CDR3 protein. The data show over 250,000 distinct CDR3 sequences, around 30% seen once. Samples came from axillary lymph nodes draining the breast cancer. The sample comprised axillary lymph node tissue. These receptors originate from a female donor with breast cancer. Some clones in this sample may be carry-over from other donors' samples.

J is TRBJ2-7 and V is TRBV11-2, with D tentatively TRBD2 (6 bases). The germline V gene encodes CDR1 SGHAT and CDR2 FQNNGV. The CDR3 consists of 14 residues. V was clipped by 4 bases and J by 7 bases, with 17 bases between them. Written as DNA, the CDR3 is TGTGCCAGCAGCTACACGGAGGGCCGGGGGGAGCAGTACTTC. It yields the protein CASSYTEGRGEQYF.

The CDR3 sequence is CASSALTGPSGYTF. As DNA, the CDR3 is TGCGCCAGTAGCGCCCTGACAGGCCCCTCCGGCTACACCTTC. The chain joins TRBV5-1 to TRBJ1-2, with a weak D call TRBD1 (6 bases). Per germline, CDR1 SGHRS and CDR2 YFSETQ. Trimming cost V 8 bases and J 8 bases, with 22 bases left between them. The CDR3 spans 14 residues.

Turning to this clonotype: A single base separates this from a much larger clone, so it may be a read error. Since the CDR3 does not end with the conserved phenylalanine or tryptophan, this likely comes from a read error. The V and J genes are TRBV19 and TRBJ2-1; D might be TRBD1 (6 bases). The V and J ends lost 6 bases and 6 bases respectively, with 21 bases between them. The length of the CDR3 is 16 residues. Germline V gives CDR1 LNHDA, CDR2 SQIVND (reference sequence). The CDR3 reads CASSAGLLGTINEQFS. CDR3 nucleotide sequence: TGTGCCAGTAGCGCCGGACTCTTGGGGACAATCAATGAGCAGTTCTCC.

The gene calls are TRBV7-8 and TRBJ2-4; 13 bases are shared with TRBD2. The CDR3 loop spans 20 amino acids. V lost 5 bases to trimming and J lost 0 bases; unmatched junction nucleotides: 13. Germline V gene data show CDR1 as SGHVS and CDR2 as FQNEAQ. In DNA form, the CDR3 reads TGTGCCAGCAGCGCCCGGACTAGCGGGAGTTGTTCACTAGCCAAAAACATTCAGTACTTC. Translation gives CASSARTSGSCSLAKNIQYF.

This clonotype came up many times. The chain uses TRBV25-1 and TRBJ2-3; 7 nucleotides line up with TRBD2. CDR3 length: 16 residues. J lost 4 bases, V lost 1 base, and 8 bases had no gene match. The germline CDR1 and CDR2 sequences are MGHDK and SYGVNS. The CDR3 protein is CASSESLAGVSDTQYF. The CDR3 nucleotides are TGTGCCAGCAGTGAATCGCTGGCGGGAGTTTCAGATACGCAGTATTTT. The full variable domain, in which reference TRBV25-1 and TRBJ2-3 provide the parts outside the CDR3, is EADIYQTPRYLVIGTGKKITLECSQTMGHDKMYWYQQDPGMELHLIHYSYGVNSTEKGDLSSESTVSRIRTEHFPLTLESARPSHTSQYLCASSESLAGVSDTQYFGPGTRLTVL.

At least ten counts were recorded for this clonotype. The chain links TRBV20-1 to TRBJ2-7; 14 bases agree with TRBD2. This CDR3 spans 14 amino acids. Unmatched junction bases numbered 1, after V lost 3 bases and J lost 3 bases. Germline CDR1 and CDR2: DFQATT and SNEGSKA (reference sequence). The CDR3 DNA sequence: TGCAGTGCTAGGGGACTAGCGGGGGTCTACGAGCAGTACTTC. This codes for CSARGLAGVYEQYF.

This clonotype was observed at least ten times. The chain recombines TRBV7-9 with TRBJ2-5, with a tentative D call TRBD2 (5 bases). This CDR3 spans 17 amino acids. Germline CDR1 and CDR2: SEHNR and FQNEAQ (reference sequence). V was trimmed by 4 bases and J by 0 bases, leaving 18 bases between them. CDR3 protein: CASSSMVVADYQETQYF. The DNA of the CDR3 is TGTGCCAGCAGCTCCATGGTCGTGGCGGACTACCAAGAGACCCAGTACTTC.

The chain uses TRBV5-4 and TRBJ1-1; no clear D. CDR3 size: 14 residues. Germline-derived CDR1 and CDR2 are SGHNT and YYREEE (reference sequence). V lost 4 bases, J lost 0 bases, and 10 bases lay in between. Written as DNA, the CDR3 is TGTGCCAGCAGCGCCGGACTGGTGAACACTGAAGCTTTCTTT. Translation gives CASSAGLVNTEAFF.

This sequence joins TRBV5-6 and TRBJ2-7; D might be TRBD1 or TRBD2, each matching 6 bases. Germline V gene sequence: CDR1 SGHDT, CDR2 YYEEEE. Between the trimmed V and J ends, which lost 0 bases and 7 bases, there was a span of 14 bases. CDR3 length: 14 amino acids. The CDR3 DNA sequence: TGTGCCAGCAGCTTGGCGGGGGCTTACGGGGAGCAGTACTTC. Translation gives CASSLAGAYGEQYF.

This clonotype was seen ten or more times. The J gene is TRBJ1-6, the V gene TRBV4-3; D unresolved. Looked up from germline, CDR1 is LGHNA and CDR2 is YSLEER. Trimming removed 3 bases from V and 0 bases from J, with 6 bases in between. The CDR3 totals 15 residues. CDR3 sequence reads: CASSHLLSYNSPLHF. CDR3 bases: TGCGCCAGCAGCCATCTCCTCTCCTATAATTCACCCCTCCACTTT.

To note about this clonotype: This CDR3 is missing its conserved last phenylalanine or tryptophan, likely due to a read error. V gene TRBV20-1 combines with J gene TRBJ2-3; D is uncertain. The V end was cut by 3 bases, the J end by 10 bases, with 17 bases between. The germline V gene has CDR1 DFQATT and CDR2 SNEGSKA (reference sequence). The CDR3 covers 13 residues. This CDR3 is CSARPKLEAPQYL. CDR3 in DNA: TGCAGTGCTAGGCCCAAGCTAGAAGCTCCGCAGTATCTT.

About this clonotype: A much larger clone lies a single base off, so this may be a read error. V gene TRBV20-1 combines with J gene TRBJ2-1; D is undetermined. The germline V gene encodes CDR1 DFQATT and CDR2 SNEGSKA (reference sequence). CDR3 length: 16 amino acids. Trimming cost V 2 bases and J 2 bases, with 16 bases left between them. For the CDR3, the DNA is TGCAGTGCTAGACCGTTGGGCTACGGACCCTACAATGAGCAGTTCTTC. Its protein product is CSARPLGYGPYNEQFF.

This clonotype was found many times. The chain uses TRBV19 and TRBJ1-2, with 7 bases aligning to TRBD1. The germline V gene has CDR1 LNHDA and CDR2 SQIVND (reference sequence). Trimming took 3 bases from V and 7 from J; bases not matched to a gene: 8. This CDR3 spans 14 amino acids. The CDR3 DNA is TGTGCCAGTAGTATTGTGTCGGCAGGGGGTGGCTACACCTTC. This codes for CASSIVSAGGGYTF.

For this clonotype: A much larger clonotype is one base distant, so this may be a read error. The chain is built from TRBV20-1 and TRBJ2-1; 8 positions match TRBD2. In germline, CDR1 is DFQATT, CDR2 SNEGSKA (reference sequence). The CDR3 spans 14 residues. V lost 6 bases to trimming and J lost 12 bases; unmatched junction nucleotides: 16. The CDR3 DNA sequence: TGCAGTGCAGGCAAGCGGGAGCCACGAGGTGGGCAGTTCTTC. Protein product: CSAGKREPRGGQFF.

In this sample, this clonotype turned up once. V usage is TRBV28 and J usage is TRBJ2-7; D gene ambiguous. Germline V CDR1 and CDR2: MDHEN, SYDVKM. The CDR3 consists of 14 residues. V was pared by 3 bases and J by 3 bases, with 12 bases between. Here the CDR3 reads CASSFSTPYYEQYF. In DNA, the CDR3 is TGTGCCAGCAGTTTCAGTACCCCCTACTACGAGCAGTACTTC.

This clonotype has ten or more counts. The V gene is TRBV20-1, the J gene TRBJ2-7, with 9 bases fitting TRBD2. Germline V gives CDR1 DFQATT, CDR2 SNEGSKA (reference sequence). CDR3 length: 15 amino acids. The ends lost 0 bases at V and 2 bases at J; junction bases unmatched: 5. The CDR3 reads CSARDLLAGTYEQYF. The CDR3 DNA follows: TGCAGTGCTAGAGATCTGCTAGCGGGAACCTACGAGCAGTACTTC.

This clonotype has just a few counts. The rearrangement joins TRBV5-8 to TRBJ2-7; possible D gene TRBD2, 5 bases. The CDR3 runs to 13 residues. V was cut by 1 base and J by 6 bases, with 11 bases left in between. Germline CDR1 is SGHTS and CDR2 is YDEGEE. This CDR3 is CASSLRGTCEQYF. The CDR3 coding sequence is TGTGCCAGCAGCTTGCGGGGAACCTGCGAGCAGTACTTC.

A few counts support this clonotype. A read error may be the cause here, since a much bigger clone is one base away. The CDR3 spells CASSIRGGRNEKLFF. The DNA of the CDR3 is TGTGCCAGTAGTATAAGGGGGGGGAGGAATGAAAAACTGTTTTTT. The chain recombines TRBV19 with TRBJ1-4; a weak D match, TRBD1 (6 bases). The CDR3 loop spans 15 amino acids. V was cut by 2 bases and J by 5 bases, with 12 bases left in between. Germline CDR1 LNHDA, CDR2 SQIVND (reference sequence).

This clonotype turned up a few times. CDR3 sequence (DNA): TGTGCCAGCAGTCCACGGCTCGCCGGGGAGCTGTTTTTT. Translation gives CASSPRLAGELFF. This sequence joins TRBV6-2 or TRBV6-3 and TRBJ2-2, with no clear D. CDR1 and CDR2 (germline): MNHEY, SVGEGT. The CDR3 totals 13 residues. The V end lost 5 bases, the J end lost 6 bases, and 10 bases lay between the germline ends.

There are many counts of this clonotype. The chain links TRBV5-8 to TRBJ1-2; 12 bases match TRBD1. The CDR3 runs to 15 residues. Losses at the gene ends were 5 bases for V and 7 bases for J; bases not matched to a gene: 9. Germline lookup yields CDR1 SGHTS and CDR2 YDEGEE. CDR3 coding DNA: TGTGCCAGCAGTCCCACCGGGACAGGGGGCCTTGGCTACACCTTC. This codes for CASSPTGTGGLGYTF.

In this sample, this clonotype turned up many times. The CDR3 sequence: CASTPGQGLSGANVLTF. In nucleotides, the CDR3 is TGTGCCAGCACCCCGGGACAGGGGCTCTCTGGGGCCAACGTCCTGACTTTC. This chain connects TRBV19 to TRBJ2-6; TRBD1 agrees at 10 bases. The CDR3 extends over 17 amino acids. Per germline, CDR1 LNHDA and CDR2 SQIVND (reference sequence). The V and J ends lost 9 bases and 0 bases, in that order; junction bases with no gene match: 8.

The chain is built from TRBV6-1 and TRBJ2-3; D gene ambiguous. Trimming left V 2 bases short and J 1 base short, with 7 bases between. The CDR3 has 14 amino acids. The germline gives CDR1 MNHNS, CDR2 SASEGT. The CDR3 DNA is TGTGCCAGCAGTGAAATTCTAGGCACAGATACGCAGTATTTT. Encoded protein: CASSEILGTDTQYF.

This clonotype showed up many times. The V and J genes are TRBV5-8 and TRBJ1-2, with D unresolved. The CDR3 is made up of 12 amino acids. The ends were cut back, 2 bases at V and 5 bases at J, with 7 bases in the middle. Germline values: CDR1 SGHTS, CDR2 YDEGEE. DNA of the CDR3: TGTGCCAGCAGCTTCGGACGATATGGCTACACCTTC. As protein: CASSFGRYGYTF.

As regards this clonotype: An end of the junction does not agree with germline; a read error may underlie this. This chain connects TRBV20-1 to TRBJ2-2, with a weak D call TRBD2 (6 bases). Germline CDR1 reads DFQATT; CDR2 reads SNEGSKA (reference sequence). This CDR3 has 14 amino acids. The CDR3 DNA reads TGTAGTGCTAGATCGGGACTCTATACCGGGGAGCTGCTTTTT. This sequence encodes CSARSGLYTGELLF.

At least ten counts were recorded for this clonotype. V gene TRBV10-1 combines with J gene TRBJ2-3; TRBD2 agrees at 10 bases. V gave up 0 bases and J gave up 7 bases; unmatched junction bases: 7. Germline V lookup: CDR1 WNHNN, CDR2 SYGVQD (reference sequence). The CDR3 length is 16 residues. CDR3 amino acids: CASSESSSGRGNTQYF. CDR3 DNA: TGCGCCAGCAGTGAGTCGTCTAGCGGGAGAGGAAATACGCAGTATTTT.